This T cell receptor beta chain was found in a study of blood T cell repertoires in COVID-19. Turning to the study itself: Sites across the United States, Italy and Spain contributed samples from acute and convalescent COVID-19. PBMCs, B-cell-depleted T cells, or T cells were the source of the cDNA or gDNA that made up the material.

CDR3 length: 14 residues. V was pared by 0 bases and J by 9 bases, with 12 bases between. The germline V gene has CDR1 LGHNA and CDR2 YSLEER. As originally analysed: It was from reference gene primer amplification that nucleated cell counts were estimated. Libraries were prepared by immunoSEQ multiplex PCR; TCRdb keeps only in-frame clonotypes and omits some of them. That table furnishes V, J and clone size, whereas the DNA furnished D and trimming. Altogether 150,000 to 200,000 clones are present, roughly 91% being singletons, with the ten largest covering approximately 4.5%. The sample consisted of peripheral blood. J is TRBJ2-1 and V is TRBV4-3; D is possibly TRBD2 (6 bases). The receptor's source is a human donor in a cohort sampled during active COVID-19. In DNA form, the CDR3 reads TGCGCCAGCAGCCAAGATCAGGTGGGGGGTGAGCAGTTCTTC. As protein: CASSQDQVGGEQFF.